The source of this T cell receptor (beta chain) is a study of CD8+CD57+ T cells in acquired aplastic anemia. Study information: Isolated CD4+ and CD8+ cells, once sorted, yielded DNA averaging around 3 ug. Study outcomes and limitations: Overlapping CD8+ CDR3 repertoires of patients and controls contained roughly 29 shared sequences.

Of note for this clonotype: The antigen remains unidentified.

Genomic DNA, serving as template, underwent TCR beta VDJ and CDR3 profiling. One entry per CDR3 protein results from TCRdb running MiXCR on the reads. The data hold hundreds of thousands of distinct CDR3 sequences, with roughly 68% observed a single time. CDR1 and CDR2 (germline): SNHLY, FYNNEI. V was shortened by 2 bases and J by 5 bases, with 9 bases between the two germline ends. The CDR3 is made up of 13 amino acids. Sequencing was done on a sample of sorted CD4+, CD8+, or CD8+CD57+ T cells (not recorded which) from PBMCs. The chain uses TRBV2 and TRBJ1-2; D gene ambiguous. The TCR comes from a human donor in good health, serving as a control. The CDR3 region is CASSEQSLYGYTF. The CDR3 coding sequence is TGTGCCAGCAGTGAACAGAGCCTTTATGGCTACACCTTC.